One sample yielded the 20 T cell receptor beta chains listed below, sequenced in a study of PD-1 blockade in classical Hodgkin lymphoma. Assay: immunoSEQ multiplex PCR; the TCRdb copy retains only in-frame clones and omits some. The sample has about 32,000 clones, 92% seen once. As to time point: cycle 4 day 1 (C4D1), after more than 5 weeks of nivolumab. All trial patients relapsed after autologous stem cell transplantation. Magnetic negative selection served to purify CD4+ T cells out of PBMCs that had been thawed. Sequencing used CD4+ T cells from blood, obtained before the fourth cycle of nivolumab. The receptors shown here come from a human donor with classical Hodgkin lymphoma.

This clone was seen only once. One end of the junction varies from germline; a read error may be responsible. This chain uses TRBV7-7 with TRBJ2-7, with TRBD2 matching over 7 bases. This CDR3 has 15 amino acids. The germline V gene has CDR1 SSHAT and CDR2 FNYEAQ (reference sequence). Here the CDR3 reads CASSFGRESSYEQYF. The CDR3 DNA reads as TGTGCTAGCAGCTTCGGGCGGGAGAGCTCCTACGAGCAGTACTTC.

The genes are TRBV2 and TRBJ1-6; D not resolved. This CDR3 has 16 amino acids. From germline, CDR1 is SNHLY and CDR2 FYNNEI. Trimming took off 6 bases at V and 9 bases at J, with 21 bases between the two ends. Written as DNA, the CDR3 is TGTGCCAGCAGCGTAACACCCGACCGCGCAAGTTCACCCCTCCACTTT. It encodes CASSVTPDRASSPLHF.

The rearrangement uses TRBV7-8 and TRBJ1-3, with TRBD1 matching 7 bases. The germline V gene encodes CDR1 SGHVS and CDR2 FQNEAQ. The CDR3 covers 13 residues. V lost 6 bases and J lost 4; bases outside the gene matches: 3. As DNA, the CDR3 is TGTGCCAGCAGAAAGACAGGGGGAAACACCATATATTTT. Its protein product is CASRKTGGNTIYF. Using reference TRBV7-8 and TRBJ1-3 for the parts outside the CDR3, the full variable domain is GAGVSQSPRYKVAKRGQDVALRCDPISGHVSLFWYQQALGQGPEFLTYFQNEAQLDKSGLPSDRFFAERPEGSVSTLKIQRTQQEDSAVYLCASRKTGGNTIYFGEGSWLTVV.

This chain joins TRBV27 and TRBJ2-3, with TRBD2 matching over 9 bases. CDR3 length: 15 residues. V dropped 5 bases and J dropped 2; count of bases not matched to a gene: 5. Germline lookup yields CDR1 MNHEY and CDR2 SMNVEV (reference sequence). CDR3 bases: TGTGCCAGCAGTGCCGGGACTAGCAACACAGATACGCAGTATTTT. Translated, it gives CASSAGTSNTDTQYF.

The V gene is TRBV5-1, the J gene TRBJ1-1; 7 bases are a match to TRBD1. CDR1 is SGHRS, CDR2 YFSETQ, per germline. This CDR3 contains 19 residues. The J segment lost 4 bases and the V segment lost 4 bases, leaving 22 bases of the junction unmatched. The CDR3 spells CASSPWARDSIGVSTEAFF. In DNA, the CDR3 is TGCGCCAGCAGCCCGTGGGCCCGGGACAGTATCGGGGTGAGCACTGAAGCTTTCTTT.

V is TRBV7-2 and J is TRBJ2-7; 11 positions agree with TRBD1. Trimming cost V 5 bases and J 5 bases; bases outside gene matches: 5. Germline lookup yields CDR1 SGHTA and CDR2 FQGNSA. CDR3 length: 14 residues. The CDR3 DNA is TGTGCCAGCAGCCGGGACAGGGGGGTCGACGAGCAGTACTTC. The encoded protein is CASSRDRGVDEQYF.

This clone showed up just once. V gene TRBV11-3 combines with J gene TRBJ2-1, with TRBD2 matching 9 bases. There are 15 residues in the CDR3. Germline-derived CDR1 and CDR2 are SGHNT and YENEEA. After removal of 6 bases from V and 5 bases from J, the junction contained 8 bases not matched to a gene. CDR3 amino acids: CASRDSGSLDNEQFF. The CDR3 DNA sequence: TGTGCCAGCAGAGATAGCGGGAGCTTGGACAATGAGCAGTTCTTC.

Notes on this clone: Compared with germline, one end of the junction differs, possibly owing to a read error. The V gene is TRBV5-1, the J gene TRBJ2-1; the match to TRBD2 covers 8 bases. There are 14 residues in the CDR3. Looked up from germline, CDR1 is SGHRS and CDR2 is YFSETQ. CDR3 coding DNA: TGCGCCGGCAGCTTGGAGGCGGGGGGCGATGAGCAGTTCTTC. This encodes CAGSLEAGGDEQFF.

V usage is TRBV28 and J usage is TRBJ2-5; the D gene could be TRBD1 or TRBD2 (6 bases each). V lost 2 bases, J lost 3 bases, and 13 bases lay in between. The germline gives CDR1 MDHEN, CDR2 SYDVKM. There are 15 residues in the CDR3. CDR3 residues: CASSLGGLAKETQYF. CDR3 in DNA: TGTGCCAGCAGTTTAGGGGGGCTAGCCAAAGAGACCCAGTACTTC.

The rearrangement joins TRBV7-3 to TRBJ2-3; 10 positions match TRBD2. The CDR3 length is 20 residues. Trimming removed 5 bases from V and 0 bases from J; junction bases left unmatched: 17. The germline gives CDR1 SGHTA, CDR2 FQGTGA. The DNA for the CDR3 is TGTGCCAGCAGCCCCTTGCCCCATCGAGCGGGAGGGGGTAGCACAGATACGCAGTATTTT. It encodes CASSPLPHRAGGGSTDTQYF. The full variable domain, with the rest looked up from reference TRBV7-3 and TRBJ2-3, is GAGVSQTPSNKVTEKGKYVELRCDPISGHTALYWYRQSLGQGPEFLIYFQGTGAADDSGLPNDRFFAVRPEGSVSTLKIQRTERGDSAVYLCASSPLPHRAGGGSTDTQYFGPGTRLTVL.

The chain employs TRBV6-4 and TRBJ2-5; D may be TRBD1 (5 bases). Germline V gene data show CDR1 as MRHNA and CDR2 as SNTAGT. This CDR3 comprises 15 residues. Trimming left V 6 bases short and J 1 base short, with 15 bases between. Here the CDR3 reads CASRFPDRGQETQYF. CDR3 nucleotides: TGTGCCAGCAGGTTTCCTGACAGAGGCCAAGAGACCCAGTACTTC.

This sequence joins TRBV7-9 and TRBJ1-1, with a possible D match to TRBD1 (5 bases). The length of the CDR3 is 16 residues. Germline CDR1 reads SEHNR; CDR2 reads FQNEAQ (reference sequence). The germline V and J ends were trimmed by 0 bases and 1 base, with 12 bases remaining between them. The CDR3 DNA reads TGTGCCAGCAGCTTAGCTGGGACCCGCCCGAACACTGAAGCTTTCTTT. It specifies CASSLAGTRPNTEAFF.

Only a few counts were recorded for this clone. The chain has TRBV11-2 and TRBJ2-2; D not certain. The CDR3 has 13 amino acids. V was clipped by 4 bases and J by 0 bases, with 3 bases between them. The germline CDR1 and CDR2 sequences are SGHAT and FQNNGV. The CDR3 here is CASSSSNTGELFF. CDR3 coding DNA: TGTGCCAGCAGCTCATCGAACACCGGGGAGCTGTTTTTT.

The chain employs TRBV7-6 and TRBJ2-3, with D possibly matching TRBD2 (6 bases). This CDR3 contains 15 residues. The germline V gene has CDR1 SGHVS and CDR2 FNYEAQ. V was trimmed by 3 bases and J by 0 bases, leaving 10 bases between them. The CDR3 coding sequence is TGTGCCAGCAGCTTCGTCGGGAGTAGCACAGATACGCAGTATTTT. Its protein is CASSFVGSSTDTQYF.

The chain recombines TRBV11-3 with TRBJ2-1; D gene unclear. Germline V gene data show CDR1 as SGHNT and CDR2 as YENEEA. Trimming left V 2 bases short and J 4 bases short, with 12 bases between. This CDR3 is built from 15 residues. The CDR3: CASSLRQPPYNEQFF. The CDR3 bases are TGTGCCAGCAGCTTAAGGCAGCCTCCTTACAATGAGCAGTTCTTC. The full variable domain, with the rest looked up from reference TRBV11-3 and TRBJ2-1, is EAGVVQSPRYKIIEKKQPVAFWCNPISGHNTLYWYLQNLGQGPELLIRYENEEAVDDSQLPKDRFSAERLKGVDSTLKIQPAELGDSAVYLCASSLRQPPYNEQFFGPGTRLTVL.

The chain carries TRBV27 and TRBJ2-3; 10 bases match TRBD1. The germline V gene has CDR1 MNHEY and CDR2 SMNVEV (reference sequence). Losses at the gene ends were 6 bases for V and 3 bases for J; bases not matched to a gene: 6. CDR3 length: 15 residues. The CDR3 nucleotides are TGTGCCAGCAGCGAAGACAGGGGGCGGACAGATACGCAGTATTTT. This codes for CASSEDRGRTDTQYF.

This clone was recorded only once. The chain joins TRBV25-1 to TRBJ2-7; D uncertain. This CDR3 contains 13 residues. Between the trimmed V and J ends, which lost 1 base and 4 bases, there was a span of 8 bases. In germline, CDR1 is MGHDK, CDR2 SYGVNS. The CDR3 DNA sequence: TGTGCCAGCAGTGAATTCGCCGGATACGAGCAGTACTTC. It is translated as CASSEFAGYEQYF.

This clone has a single count. The V call is TRBV7-8, the J call TRBJ2-5; D is tentatively TRBD1 or TRBD2 (5 bases each). CDR1 and CDR2 (germline): SGHVS, FQNEAQ. This CDR3 has 17 amino acids. Trimming stripped 1 base from V and 1 base from J, with 16 bases between. The CDR3 region has the DNA TGTGCCAGCAGCTTAGAACGCGCCGGGACGGGCCAAGAGACCCAGTACTTC. This translates into CASSLERAGTGQETQYF.

The chain employs TRBV28 and TRBJ2-6, with a weak D call TRBD1 (6 bases). The CDR3 length is 18 residues. V was trimmed by 4 bases and J by 3 bases, leaving 19 bases between them. Germline loops: CDR1 MDHEN, CDR2 SYDVKM. CDR3 DNA: TGTGCCAGCAGTTCCTTAGATCACAGGGATCATGGGGCCAACGTCCTGACTTTC. This codes for CASSSLDHRDHGANVLTF.

The rearrangement joins TRBV18 to TRBJ2-7; perhaps TRBD2 as D (7 bases). V lost 6 bases, J lost 0 bases, and 18 bases lay in between. CDR1 is KGHSH and CDR2 is LQKENI in the germline V gene. This CDR3 spans 16 amino acids. CDR3 residues: CASSPNAGASSYEQYF. Here the CDR3 DNA reads TGTGCCAGCTCCCCGAATGCGGGGGCGAGCTCCTACGAGCAGTACTTC.